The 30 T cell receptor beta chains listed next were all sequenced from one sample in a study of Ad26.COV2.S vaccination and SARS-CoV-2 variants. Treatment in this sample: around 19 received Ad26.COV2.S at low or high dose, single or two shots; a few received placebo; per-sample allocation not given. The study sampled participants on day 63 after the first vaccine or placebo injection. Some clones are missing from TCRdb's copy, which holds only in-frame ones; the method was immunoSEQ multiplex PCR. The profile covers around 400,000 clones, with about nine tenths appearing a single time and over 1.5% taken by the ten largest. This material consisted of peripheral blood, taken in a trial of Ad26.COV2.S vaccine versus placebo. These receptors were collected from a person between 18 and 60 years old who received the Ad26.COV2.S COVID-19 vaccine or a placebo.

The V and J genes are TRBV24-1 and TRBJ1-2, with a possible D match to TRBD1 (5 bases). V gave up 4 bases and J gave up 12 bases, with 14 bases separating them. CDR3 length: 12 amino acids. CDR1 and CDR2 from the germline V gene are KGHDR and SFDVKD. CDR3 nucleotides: TGTGCCACCAGTGAACCAGGCCGGGACCACACCTTC. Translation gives CATSEPGRDHTF.

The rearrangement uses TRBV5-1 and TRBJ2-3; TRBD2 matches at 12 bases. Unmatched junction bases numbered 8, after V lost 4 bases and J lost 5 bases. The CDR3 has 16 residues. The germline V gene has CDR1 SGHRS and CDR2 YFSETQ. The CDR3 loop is CASSHLAGGPGDTQYF. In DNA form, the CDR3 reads TGCGCCAGCAGCCACCTAGCGGGAGGGCCCGGAGATACGCAGTATTTT.

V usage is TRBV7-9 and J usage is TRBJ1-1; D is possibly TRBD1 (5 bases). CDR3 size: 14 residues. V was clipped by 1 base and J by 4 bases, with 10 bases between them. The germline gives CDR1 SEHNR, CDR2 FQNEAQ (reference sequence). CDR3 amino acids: CASSLEAGATEAFF. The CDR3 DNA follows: TGTGCCAGCAGCTTAGAGGCCGGGGCCACTGAAGCTTTCTTT.

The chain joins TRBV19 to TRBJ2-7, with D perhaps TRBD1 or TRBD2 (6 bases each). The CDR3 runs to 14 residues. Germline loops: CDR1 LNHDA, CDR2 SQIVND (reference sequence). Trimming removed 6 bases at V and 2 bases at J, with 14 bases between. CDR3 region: CASRPMGGPYEQYF. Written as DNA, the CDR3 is TGTGCCAGTAGGCCCATGGGGGGCCCCTACGAGCAGTACTTC. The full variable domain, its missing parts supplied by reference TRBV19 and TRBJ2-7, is DGGITQSPKYLFRKEGQNVTLSCEQNLNHDAMYWYRQDPGQGLRLIYYSQIVNDFQKGDIAEGYSVSREKKESFPLTVTSAQKNPTAFYLCASRPMGGPYEQYFGPGTRLTVT.

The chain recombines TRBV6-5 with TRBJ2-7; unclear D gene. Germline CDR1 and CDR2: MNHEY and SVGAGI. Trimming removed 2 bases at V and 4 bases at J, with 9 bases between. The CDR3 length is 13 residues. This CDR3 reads CASSYGVKYEQYF. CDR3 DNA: TGTGCCAGCAGTTACGGCGTGAAGTACGAGCAGTACTTC.

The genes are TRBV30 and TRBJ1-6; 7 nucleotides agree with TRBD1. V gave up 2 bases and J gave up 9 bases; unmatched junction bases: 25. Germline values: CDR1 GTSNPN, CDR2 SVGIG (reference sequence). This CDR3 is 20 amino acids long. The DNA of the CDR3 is TGTGCCTGGAGTCTTTTAGGCCTCGAAACAGGGGCGGCCCGGGGTTCACCCCTCCACTTT. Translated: CAWSLLGLETGAARGSPLHF.

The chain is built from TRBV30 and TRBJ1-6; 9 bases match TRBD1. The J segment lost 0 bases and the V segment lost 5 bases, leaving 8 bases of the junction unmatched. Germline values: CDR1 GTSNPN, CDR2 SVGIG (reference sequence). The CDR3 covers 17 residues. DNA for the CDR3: TGTGCCTGGCGACGGGACAGGGTACCCTCCTATAATTCACCCCTCCACTTT. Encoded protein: CAWRRDRVPSYNSPLHF.

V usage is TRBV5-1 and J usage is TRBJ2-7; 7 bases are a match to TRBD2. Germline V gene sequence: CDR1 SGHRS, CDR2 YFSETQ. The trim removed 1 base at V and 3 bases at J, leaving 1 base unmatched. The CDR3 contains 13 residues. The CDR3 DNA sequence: TGCGCCAGCAGCTTGAGGGAGGGCTACGAGCAGTACTTC. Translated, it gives CASSLREGYEQYF.

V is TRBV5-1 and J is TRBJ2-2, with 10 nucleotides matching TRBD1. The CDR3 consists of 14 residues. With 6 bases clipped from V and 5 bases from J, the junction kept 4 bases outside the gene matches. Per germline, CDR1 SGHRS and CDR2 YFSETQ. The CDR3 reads CASNRQGATGELFF. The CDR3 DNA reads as TGCGCCAGCAACCGACAGGGGGCAACCGGGGAGCTGTTTTTT.

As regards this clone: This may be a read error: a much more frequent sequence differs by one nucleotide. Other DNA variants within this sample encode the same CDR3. This CDR3 is CASSLGRNTEAFF. CDR3 bases: TGTGCCAGCAGCTTAGGGAGGAACACTGAAGCTTTCTTT. This chain uses TRBV11-2 with TRBJ1-1, with no clear D. The CDR3 extends over 13 amino acids. V was clipped by 1 base and J by 1 base, with 4 bases between them. The V gene's germline CDR1 is SGHAT and CDR2 FQNNGV.

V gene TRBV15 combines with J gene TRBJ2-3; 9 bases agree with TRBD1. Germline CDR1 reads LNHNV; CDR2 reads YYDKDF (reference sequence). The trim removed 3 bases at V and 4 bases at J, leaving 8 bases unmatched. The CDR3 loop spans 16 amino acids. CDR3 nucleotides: TGTGCCACCAGCAGGGATCCGGGACAGGGTCCAGATACGCAGTATTTT. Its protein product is CATSRDPGQGPDTQYF. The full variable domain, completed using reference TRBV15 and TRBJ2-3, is DAMVIQNPRYQVTQFGKPVTLSCSQTLNHNVMYWYQQKSSQAPKLLFHYYDKDFNNEADTPDNFQSRRPNTSFCFLDIRSPGLGDTAMYLCATSRDPGQGPDTQYFGPGTRLTVL.

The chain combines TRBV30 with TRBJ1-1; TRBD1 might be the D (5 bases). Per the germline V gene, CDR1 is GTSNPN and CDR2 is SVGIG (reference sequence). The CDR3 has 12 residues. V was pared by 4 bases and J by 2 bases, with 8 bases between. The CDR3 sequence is CAWIRDNTEAFF. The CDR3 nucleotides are TGTGCCTGGATCAGGGATAACACTGAAGCTTTCTTT.

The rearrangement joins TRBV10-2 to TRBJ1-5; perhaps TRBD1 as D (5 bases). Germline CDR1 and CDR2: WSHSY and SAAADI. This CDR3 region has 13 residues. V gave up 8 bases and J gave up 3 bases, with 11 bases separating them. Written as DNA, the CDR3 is TGCGCCAGCTCGGACATGTCCAATCAGCCCCAGCATTTT. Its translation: CASSDMSNQPQHF.

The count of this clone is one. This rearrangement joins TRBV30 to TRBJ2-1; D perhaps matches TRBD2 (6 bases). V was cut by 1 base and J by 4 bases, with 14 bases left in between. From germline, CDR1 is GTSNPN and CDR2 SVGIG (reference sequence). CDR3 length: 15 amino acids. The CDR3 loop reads CAWSATGEWYNEQFF. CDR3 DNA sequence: TGTGCCTGGAGTGCCACGGGGGAGTGGTACAATGAGCAGTTCTTC.

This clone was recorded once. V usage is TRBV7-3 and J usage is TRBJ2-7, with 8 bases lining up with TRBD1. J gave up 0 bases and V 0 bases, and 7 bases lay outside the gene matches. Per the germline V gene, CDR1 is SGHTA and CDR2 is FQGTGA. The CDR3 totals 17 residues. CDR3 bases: TGTGCCAGCAGCTTAACGGGGACAGGCTCTGTCTCCTACGAGCAGTACTTC. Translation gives CASSLTGTGSVSYEQYF. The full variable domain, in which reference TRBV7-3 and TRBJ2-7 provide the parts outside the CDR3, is GAGVSQTPSNKVTEKGKYVELRCDPISGHTALYWYRQSLGQGPEFLIYFQGTGAADDSGLPNDRFFAVRPEGSVSTLKIQRTERGDSAVYLCASSLTGTGSVSYEQYFGPGTRLTVT.

The CDR3 region has the DNA TGTGCCAGCAGTTCCCTTGACAGAAGTACCTCACCCCTCCACTTT. It translates to CASSSLDRSTSPLHF. The chain recombines TRBV13 with TRBJ1-6; possibly TRBD1 for D (5 bases). V dropped 6 bases and J dropped 10 bases, with 19 bases sitting between them. Germline CDR1 and CDR2: PRHDT and FYEKMQ (reference sequence). The CDR3 has 15 amino acids.

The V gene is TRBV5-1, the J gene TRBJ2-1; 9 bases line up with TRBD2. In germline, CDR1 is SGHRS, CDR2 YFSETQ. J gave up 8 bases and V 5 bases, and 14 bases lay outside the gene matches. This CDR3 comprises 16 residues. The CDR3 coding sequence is TGCGCCAGCAGAGGGAGTACTCGCGGGAGGGCGGATGAGCAGTTCTTC. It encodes CASRGSTRGRADEQFF. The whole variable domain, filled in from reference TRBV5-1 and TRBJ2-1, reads KAGVTQTPRYLIKTRGQQVTLSCSPISGHRSVSWYQQTPGQGLQFLFEYFSETQRNKGNFPGRFSGRQFSNSRSEMNVSTLELGDSALYLCASRGSTRGRADEQFFGPGTRLTVL.

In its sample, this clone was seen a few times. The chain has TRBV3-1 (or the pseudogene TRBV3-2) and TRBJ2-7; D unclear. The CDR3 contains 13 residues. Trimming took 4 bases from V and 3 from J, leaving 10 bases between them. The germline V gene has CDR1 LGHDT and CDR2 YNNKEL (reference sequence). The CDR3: CASSPGLGYEQYF. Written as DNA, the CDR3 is TGTGCCAGCAGCCCCGGCCTGGGCTACGAGCAGTACTTC.

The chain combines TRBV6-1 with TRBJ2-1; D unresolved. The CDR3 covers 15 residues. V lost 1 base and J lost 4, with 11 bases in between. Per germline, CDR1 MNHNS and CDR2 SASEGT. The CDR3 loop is CASSEVSGMYNEQFF. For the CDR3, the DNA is TGTGCCAGCAGTGAAGTCTCTGGAATGTACAATGAGCAGTTCTTC.

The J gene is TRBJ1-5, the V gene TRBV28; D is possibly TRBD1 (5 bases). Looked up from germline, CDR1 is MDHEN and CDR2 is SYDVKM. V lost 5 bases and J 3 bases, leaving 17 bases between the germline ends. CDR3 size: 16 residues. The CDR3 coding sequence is TGTGCCAGCAGTCCCCTGGGACGGGGGGTCAATCAGCCCCAGCATTTT. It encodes CASSPLGRGVNQPQHF.

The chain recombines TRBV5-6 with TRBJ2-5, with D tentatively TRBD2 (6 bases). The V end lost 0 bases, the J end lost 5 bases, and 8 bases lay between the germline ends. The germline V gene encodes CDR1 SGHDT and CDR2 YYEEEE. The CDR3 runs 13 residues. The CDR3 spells CASSLGLAETQYF. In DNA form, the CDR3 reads TGTGCCAGCAGCTTGGGGCTAGCGGAGACCCAGTACTTC.

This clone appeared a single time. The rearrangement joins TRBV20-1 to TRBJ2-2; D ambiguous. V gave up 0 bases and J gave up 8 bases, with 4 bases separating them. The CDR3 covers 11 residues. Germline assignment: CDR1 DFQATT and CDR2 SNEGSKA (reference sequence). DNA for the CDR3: TGCAGTGCTAGAGATAGGGGGGAGCTGTTTTTT. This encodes CSARDRGELFF.

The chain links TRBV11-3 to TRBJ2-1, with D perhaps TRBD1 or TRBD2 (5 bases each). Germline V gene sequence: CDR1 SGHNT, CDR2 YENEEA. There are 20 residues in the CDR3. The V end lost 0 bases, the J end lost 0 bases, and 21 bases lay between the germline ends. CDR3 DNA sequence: TGTGCCAGCAGCTTAGAGGGACCAGGGTATATGGGGAACTCCTACAATGAGCAGTTCTTC. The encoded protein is CASSLEGPGYMGNSYNEQFF.

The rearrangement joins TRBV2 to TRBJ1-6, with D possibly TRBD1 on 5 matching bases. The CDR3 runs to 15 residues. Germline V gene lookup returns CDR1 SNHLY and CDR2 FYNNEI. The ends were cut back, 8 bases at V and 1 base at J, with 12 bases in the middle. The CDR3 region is CASLPGGSYNSPLHF. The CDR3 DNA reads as TGTGCCAGCCTCCCCGGGGGATCCTATAATTCACCCCTCCACTTT.

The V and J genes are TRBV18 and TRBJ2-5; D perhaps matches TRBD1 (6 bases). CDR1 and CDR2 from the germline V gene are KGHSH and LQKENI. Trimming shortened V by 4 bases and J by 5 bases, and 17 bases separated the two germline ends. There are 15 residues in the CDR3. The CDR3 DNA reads TGTGCCAGCTCACTTGAGCTCACAGGGACGGAGACCCAGTACTTC. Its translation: CASSLELTGTETQYF.

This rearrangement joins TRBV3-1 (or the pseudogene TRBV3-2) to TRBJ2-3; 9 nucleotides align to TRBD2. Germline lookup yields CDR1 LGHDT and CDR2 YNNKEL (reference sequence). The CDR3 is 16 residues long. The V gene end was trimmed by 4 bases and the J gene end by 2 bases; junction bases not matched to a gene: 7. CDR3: CASSLDGLATTDTQYF. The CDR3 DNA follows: TGTGCCAGCAGCCTCGACGGACTAGCGACCACAGATACGCAGTATTTT.

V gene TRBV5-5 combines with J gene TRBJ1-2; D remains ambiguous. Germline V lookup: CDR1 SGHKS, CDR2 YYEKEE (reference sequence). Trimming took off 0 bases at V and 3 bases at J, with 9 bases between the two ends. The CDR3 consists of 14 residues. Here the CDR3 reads CASSLGWRDYGYTF. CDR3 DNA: TGTGCCAGCAGCTTGGGGTGGCGAGACTATGGCTACACCTTC.

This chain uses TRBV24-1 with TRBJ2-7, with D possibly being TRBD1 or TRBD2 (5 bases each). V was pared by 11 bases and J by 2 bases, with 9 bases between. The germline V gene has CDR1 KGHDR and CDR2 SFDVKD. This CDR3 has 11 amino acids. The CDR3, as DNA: TGTGCCAGGGGGTATGCCTACGAGCAGTACTTC. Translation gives CARGYAYEQYF.

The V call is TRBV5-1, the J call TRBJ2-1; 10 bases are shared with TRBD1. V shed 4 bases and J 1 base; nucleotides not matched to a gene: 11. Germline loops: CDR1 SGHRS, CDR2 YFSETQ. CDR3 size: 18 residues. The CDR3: CASSGRDRGSGSYNEQFF. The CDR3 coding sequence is TGCGCCAGCAGCGGCCGGGACAGGGGTAGCGGGTCCTACAATGAGCAGTTCTTC.

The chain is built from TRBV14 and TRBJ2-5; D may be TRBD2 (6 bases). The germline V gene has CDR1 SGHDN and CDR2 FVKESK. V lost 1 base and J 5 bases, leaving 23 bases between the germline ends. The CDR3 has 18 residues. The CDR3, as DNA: TGTGCCAGCAGCCAAGTTGGGACCCCTTCGGGAGTTGGGGAGACCCAGTACTTC. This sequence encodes CASSQVGTPSGVGETQYF.